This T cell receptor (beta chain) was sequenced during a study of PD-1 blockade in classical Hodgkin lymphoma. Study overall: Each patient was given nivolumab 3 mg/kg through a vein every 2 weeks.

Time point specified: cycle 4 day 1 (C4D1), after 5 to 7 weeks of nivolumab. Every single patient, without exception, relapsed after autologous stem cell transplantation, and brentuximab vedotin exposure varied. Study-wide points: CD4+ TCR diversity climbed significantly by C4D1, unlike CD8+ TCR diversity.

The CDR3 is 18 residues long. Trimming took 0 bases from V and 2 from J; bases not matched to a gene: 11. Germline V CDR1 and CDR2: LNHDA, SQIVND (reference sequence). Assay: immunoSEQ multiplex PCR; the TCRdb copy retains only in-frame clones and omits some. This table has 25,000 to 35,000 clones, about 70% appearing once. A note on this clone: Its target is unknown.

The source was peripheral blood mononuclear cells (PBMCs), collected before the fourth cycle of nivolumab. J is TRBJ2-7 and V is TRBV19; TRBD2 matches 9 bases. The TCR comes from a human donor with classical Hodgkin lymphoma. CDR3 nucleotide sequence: TGTGCCAGTAGTATAGAAGCCTCTGGTGGCGGGAGGGCCTACGAGCAGTACTTC. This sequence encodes CASSIEASGGGRAYEQYF.